The clone carrying this T cell receptor (beta chain) was recorded many times. The antigen is undetermined. The source of the sample is a study of T cell repertoires in cytomegalovirus infection. CDR1 is SGHVS and CDR2 is FNYEAQ in the germline V gene. V was pared by 6 bases and J by 0 bases, with 8 bases between. This CDR3 comprises 13 residues. TCRdb ran MiXCR on the reads and lists one entry per CDR3 protein. The repertoire holds about a million distinct CDR3 sequences, with around 31% as singletons. The clonotype comes from a human donor in good health (CMV status not recorded). Some clones in this sample may be carry-over from other donors' samples. This chain uses TRBV7-6 with TRBJ1-1, with D tentatively TRBD1 (5 bases). The sequencing here drew on cultured CD8+ T cells from PBMCs, taken from culture after CMV antigen stimulation. The CDR3 protein is CASRKGMNTEAFF. The DNA of the CDR3 is TGTGCCAGCAGAAAGGGGATGAACACTGAAGCTTTCTTT.